This T cell receptor (beta chain) was sequenced during a study of shared clonotypes between healthy human individuals. On this clone: No antigen is known for it.

Repertoires were generated with immunoSEQ multiplex PCR, while TCRdb's copy carries only in-frame clones and drops some. The sample lists 1.6 million or so clones, 98% to 99% seen once, with approximately 0.4% in the top ten. Healthy HIV-negative adults with no recent acute infections or vaccinations were recruited as donors. Points from the study as a whole: The low donor count limited represented genetic and exposure-history diversity.

Sequencing was carried out using naive CD4+ T cells sorted from blood. Subset in this sample: CD45RA+ positively selected. The receptor comes from a man aged 25 to 45 in good health.

CDR3 bases: TGTGCCAGCAGTCCCCCGGGACAGGGGGCTATGGGGCAGTACTTC. It yields the protein CASSPPGQGAMGQYF. The V and J genes are TRBV28 and TRBJ2-7, with 12 bases matching TRBD1. Germline V lookup: CDR1 MDHEN, CDR2 SYDVKM. The CDR3 totals 15 residues. V lost 5 bases and J lost 9; bases outside the gene matches: 11.